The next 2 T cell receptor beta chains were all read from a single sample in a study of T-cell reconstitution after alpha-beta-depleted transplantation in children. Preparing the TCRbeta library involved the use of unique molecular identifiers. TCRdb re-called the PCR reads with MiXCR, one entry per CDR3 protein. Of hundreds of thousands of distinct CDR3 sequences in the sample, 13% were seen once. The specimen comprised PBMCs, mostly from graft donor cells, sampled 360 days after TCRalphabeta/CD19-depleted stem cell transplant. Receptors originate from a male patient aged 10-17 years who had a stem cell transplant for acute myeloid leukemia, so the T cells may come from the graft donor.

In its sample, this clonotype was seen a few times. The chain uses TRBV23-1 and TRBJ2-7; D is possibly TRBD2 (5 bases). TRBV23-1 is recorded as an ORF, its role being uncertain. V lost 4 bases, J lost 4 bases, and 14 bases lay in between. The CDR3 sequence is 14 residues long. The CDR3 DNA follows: TGCGCCAGCAGTCGACTATGTCCCGGATACGAGCAGTACTTC. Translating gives CASSRLCPGYEQYF.

CDR3 amino acids: CSARTGTQYF. DNA for the CDR3: TGCAGTGCTAGAACAGGGACCCAGTACTTC. The chain employs TRBV20-1 and TRBJ2-5, with D tentatively TRBD1 (5 bases). This CDR3 is built from 10 residues. Germline-derived CDR1 and CDR2 are DFQATT and SNEGSKA (reference sequence). Trimming took 2 bases from V and 7 from J, leaving 5 bases between them.